The 26 T cell receptor beta chains below were found in one sample sequenced in a study of blood T cell repertoires in COVID-19. The repertoire was sequenced with immunoSEQ multiplex PCR; TCRdb's copy has only in-frame clones and lacks some. Of 200,000 to 250,000 clones listed, more than 85% are singletons. The specimen was peripheral blood. These receptors originate from an older woman with active or convalescent COVID-19.

J is TRBJ1-2 and V is TRBV28, with 9 bases that match TRBD1. The CDR3 covers 15 residues. The V segment lost 5 bases and the J segment 4 bases; nucleotides outside the gene matches: 8. Germline loops: CDR1 MDHEN, CDR2 SYDVKM. The CDR3 here is CASSIGQGRGYGYTF. The CDR3 coding sequence is TGTGCCAGCAGTATCGGACAGGGGAGGGGCTATGGCTACACCTTC.

This chain connects TRBV29-1 to TRBJ1-1, with D unresolved. In germline, CDR1 is SQVTM, CDR2 ANQGSEA. The CDR3 sequence is 13 residues long. The V gene lost 2 bases and the J gene lost 0 bases, with 7 bases spanning the gap. Here the CDR3 DNA reads TGCAGCGTTGAACGTCTCCTGAACACTGAAGCTTTCTTT. Encoded protein: CSVERLLNTEAFF.

The chain employs TRBV18 and TRBJ1-4, with a possible D match to TRBD1 (5 bases). The V gene lost 5 bases and the J gene lost 0 bases, with 7 bases spanning the gap. This CDR3 region has 14 residues. Per the germline V gene, CDR1 is KGHSH and CDR2 is LQKENI. CDR3 amino acids: CASSGGATNEKLFF. The CDR3 DNA reads TGTGCCAGCTCAGGAGGGGCAACTAATGAAAAACTGTTTTTT.

This chain connects TRBV19 to TRBJ1-2, with D maybe TRBD1 (6 bases). Germline CDR1 is LNHDA and CDR2 is SQIVND (reference sequence). CDR3 length: 14 amino acids. Trimming pared 5 bases from V and 4 bases from J, leaving 14 bases between. The CDR3 bases are TGTGCCAGTAGTGGACAGATCGGGCGCTATGGCTACACCTTC. This translates into CASSGQIGRYGYTF.

This rearrangement joins TRBV3-1 (or the pseudogene TRBV3-2) to TRBJ2-5; D is unclear. Germline CDR1 and CDR2: LGHDT and YNNKEL (reference sequence). The V end lost 0 bases, the J end lost 2 bases, and 10 bases lay between the germline ends. This CDR3 comprises 15 residues. CDR3 nucleotides: TGTGCCAGCAGCCAAGATATGTCTTATCAAGAGACCCAGTACTTC. Amino acid sequence: CASSQDMSYQETQYF.

This rearrangement joins TRBV19 to TRBJ2-3; the D gene is possibly TRBD1 (7 bases). The germline V gene has CDR1 LNHDA and CDR2 SQIVND (reference sequence). The CDR3 covers 14 residues. The V and J ends lost 3 bases and 6 bases respectively, with 13 bases between them. CDR3 residues: CASSMEGAVDTQYF. The CDR3 nucleotides read TGTGCCAGTAGTATGGAGGGGGCGGTGGATACGCAGTATTTT.

The J gene is TRBJ1-2, the V gene TRBV19; D may be TRBD1 (6 bases). Trimming shortened V by 7 bases and J by 7 bases, and 10 bases separated the two germline ends. The length of the CDR3 is 11 residues. The V gene's germline CDR1 is LNHDA and CDR2 SQIVND (reference sequence). The CDR3 sequence: CASIGGGGYTF. CDR3 in DNA: TGTGCCAGTATAGGGGGTGGTGGCTACACCTTC.

The rearrangement joins TRBV7-9 to TRBJ2-7; 7 positions agree with TRBD2. V lost 5 bases, J lost 3 bases, and 10 bases stayed unmatched. The CDR3 totals 15 residues. Per the germline V gene, CDR1 is SEHNR and CDR2 is FQNEAQ (reference sequence). The CDR3 loop is CASSRWTGGIYEQYF. The DNA of the CDR3 is TGTGCCAGCAGCCGGTGGACCGGGGGGATCTACGAGCAGTACTTC.

This chain connects TRBV5-4 to TRBJ2-3; D is unresolved. Trimming removed 0 bases from V and 0 bases from J, with 5 bases in between. CDR3 size: 14 residues. Germline CDR1 and CDR2: SGHNT and YYREEE (reference sequence). In nucleotides, the CDR3 is TGTGCCAGCAGCTTGGATACAAGCACAGATACGCAGTATTTT. Translating gives CASSLDTSTDTQYF.

The gene calls are TRBV12-3 or TRBV12-4 and TRBJ1-4; D gene uncertain. The CDR3 totals 12 residues. Trimming pared 6 bases from V and 7 bases from J, leaving 9 bases between. CDR3 protein: CASRESSEKLFF. CDR3 bases: TGTGCCAGCAGGGAGAGCAGTGAAAAACTGTTTTTT.

As for this clone: As the CDR3 is not closed by the conserved phenylalanine or tryptophan, this likely results from a read error. The chain carries TRBV7-2 and TRBJ1-2; 9 bases fit TRBD1. The CDR3 loop spans 12 amino acids. Germline V gene lookup returns CDR1 SGHTA and CDR2 FQGNSA. The trim removed 6 bases at V and 8 bases at J, leaving 4 bases unmatched. CDR3 nucleotides: TGTGCCAGCAGAAAGACAGGGGGAGGCTACACCCTC. This codes for CASRKTGGGYTL.

This chain joins TRBV7-9 and TRBJ1-5, with D perhaps TRBD1 (5 bases). This CDR3 has 15 residues. Germline assignment: CDR1 SEHNR and CDR2 FQNEAQ (reference sequence). The V end was cut by 7 bases, the J end by 4 bases, with 17 bases between. DNA for the CDR3: TGTGCCAGCACCAAGGGGACCGGGGGTAATCAGCCCCAGCATTTT. Translating gives CASTKGTGGNQPQHF.

The genes are TRBV10-3 and TRBJ2-3; 7 bases map to TRBD2. The CDR3 extends over 13 amino acids. The J segment lost 4 bases and the V segment lost 6 bases, leaving 4 bases of the junction unmatched. Germline CDR1 reads ENHRY; CDR2 reads SYGVKD. The CDR3 nucleotides are TGTGCCATCAGCGGGGGGTCCCCAGATACGCAGTATTTT. Translation gives CAISGGSPDTQYF.

The V and J genes are TRBV6-6 and TRBJ1-1; D is ambiguous. Germline V gene sequence: CDR1 MNHNY, CDR2 SVGAGI (reference sequence). The CDR3 has 16 residues. Trimming cost V 0 bases and J 3 bases, with 14 bases left between them. This CDR3 is CASSYSPWAEYTEAFF. CDR3 in DNA: TGTGCCAGCAGTTACTCCCCTTGGGCCGAATACACTGAAGCTTTCTTT.

This rearrangement joins TRBV5-4 to TRBJ2-2; 10 bases align to TRBD2. Germline V gives CDR1 SGHNT, CDR2 YYREEE (reference sequence). This CDR3 has 16 amino acids. The V and J ends lost 4 bases and 7 bases, in that order; junction bases with no gene match: 10. This CDR3 reads CASSPRRAGGHGELFF. CDR3 DNA: TGTGCCAGCAGCCCTAGGAGAGCGGGGGGGCACGGGGAGCTGTTTTTT. Drawing the rest from reference TRBV5-4 and TRBJ2-2, the complete variable domain is ETGVTQSPTHLIKTRGQQVTLRCSSQSGHNTVSWYQQALGQGPQFIFQYYREEENGRGNFPPRFSGLQFPNYSSELNVNALELDDSALYLCASSPRRAGGHGELFFGEGSRLTVL.

The rearrangement joins TRBV28 to TRBJ1-4; possibly TRBD1 for D (6 bases). This CDR3 comprises 13 residues. Germline CDR1 and CDR2: MDHEN and SYDVKM. V was cut by 10 bases and J by 8 bases, with 17 bases left in between. The CDR3 sequence: CATEGGREEKLFF. CDR3 DNA sequence: TGTGCCACCGAAGGGGGAAGGGAGGAAAAACTGTTTTTT.

This chain joins TRBV5-1 and TRBJ1-6, with D possibly matching TRBD1 (6 bases). Trimming left V 2 bases short and J 7 bases short, with 13 bases between. The germline gives CDR1 SGHRS, CDR2 YFSETQ. The CDR3 contains 15 residues. The CDR3 nucleotides read TGCGCCAGCAGCTTAGGTACAGGGCTAAATTCACCCCTCCACTTT. Amino acids: CASSLGTGLNSPLHF.

The chain employs TRBV10-1 and TRBJ2-4, with D unclear. The germline gives CDR1 WNHNN, CDR2 SYGVQD (reference sequence). The CDR3 totals 14 residues. Trimming shortened V by 0 bases and J by 0 bases, and 3 bases separated the two germline ends. CDR3 sequence reads: CASSESRAKNIQYF. DNA for the CDR3: TGCGCCAGCAGTGAGTCGCGAGCCAAAAACATTCAGTACTTC.

The rearrangement uses TRBV7-9 and TRBJ2-2, with a weak D call TRBD1 (5 bases). The CDR3 is 15 residues long. V was trimmed by 1 base and J by 4 bases, leaving 10 bases between them. Germline V gene sequence: CDR1 SEHNR, CDR2 FQNEAQ (reference sequence). CDR3: CASSLDGRVTGELFF. CDR3 DNA sequence: TGTGCCAGCAGCTTAGACGGCAGGGTCACCGGGGAGCTGTTTTTT.

The chain couples TRBV5-8 to TRBJ2-3; 11 positions match TRBD2. The germline V gene encodes CDR1 SGHTS and CDR2 YDEGEE. The CDR3 extends over 16 amino acids. V was pared by 2 bases and J by 1 base, with 3 bases of the junction left unmatched. CDR3 sequence reads: CASSFLTSGGTDTQYF. CDR3 DNA sequence: TGTGCCAGCAGCTTTCTGACTAGCGGGGGCACAGATACGCAGTATTTT.

CDR3 sequence reads: CATSDPTGTAGNTIYF. The DNA of the CDR3 is TGTGCCACCAGTGACCCCACCGGGACAGCTGGAAACACCATATATTTT. The rearrangement joins TRBV24-1 to TRBJ1-3; 7 bases fit TRBD1. The CDR3 covers 16 residues. The V gene end was trimmed by 4 bases and the J gene end by 2 bases; junction bases not matched to a gene: 7. In germline, CDR1 is KGHDR, CDR2 SFDVKD.

This chain uses TRBV6-1 with TRBJ1-1; D is undetermined. The ends were cut back, 0 bases at V and 12 bases at J, with 11 bases in the middle. Germline-derived CDR1 and CDR2 are MNHNS and SASEGT. The CDR3 loop spans 12 amino acids. DNA of the CDR3: TGTGCCAGCAGTGAAGCCTATACAGTGTCTTTCTTT. Amino acid sequence: CASSEAYTVSFF.

This clone was detected a few times. This chain connects TRBV19 to TRBJ1-2; D call uncertain. V lost 7 bases, J lost 3 bases, and 21 bases lay in between. This CDR3 comprises 16 residues. Germline CDR1 reads LNHDA; CDR2 reads SQIVND (reference sequence). The CDR3 is CASKGVGGGGHYGYTF. The CDR3 coding sequence is TGTGCCAGTAAAGGAGTAGGTGGAGGAGGCCACTATGGCTACACCTTC. The full variable domain, its missing parts supplied by reference TRBV19 and TRBJ1-2, is DGGITQSPKYLFRKEGQNVTLSCEQNLNHDAMYWYRQDPGQGLRLIYYSQIVNDFQKGDIAEGYSVSREKKESFPLTVTSAQKNPTAFYLCASKGVGGGGHYGYTFGSGTRLTVV.

V gene TRBV9 combines with J gene TRBJ1-4, with TRBD1 identical over 12 bases. V was pared by 1 base and J by 7 bases, with 2 bases of the junction left unmatched. The CDR3 has 15 amino acids. CDR1 is SGDLS and CDR2 is YYNGEE in the germline V gene. The CDR3 DNA sequence: TGTGCCAGCAGCGTAACGGGACAGGGGGCTGAAAAACTGTTTTTT. This codes for CASSVTGQGAEKLFF.

V gene TRBV5-1 combines with J gene TRBJ1-1; TRBD1 matches at 10 bases. The CDR3 has 16 amino acids. J lost 1 base, V lost 2 bases, and 5 bases had no gene match. Per germline, CDR1 SGHRS and CDR2 YFSETQ. In nucleotides, the CDR3 is TGCGCCAGCAGCTTAGACAGGGGGCTCTCGAACACTGAAGCTTTCTTT. Protein sequence: CASSLDRGLSNTEAFF.

This chain connects TRBV7-2 to TRBJ2-3; 13 bases align to TRBD2. V lost 1 base to trimming and J lost 6 bases; unmatched junction nucleotides: 7. The CDR3 extends over 17 amino acids. Germline V gene data show CDR1 as SGHTA and CDR2 as FQGNSA. The CDR3 DNA reads as TGTGCCAGCAGCTTAGTCTTACTAGCGGGGGGGCAGGATACGCAGTATTTT. It specifies CASSLVLLAGGQDTQYF.